The 31 T cell receptor beta chains below were found in one sample sequenced in a study of blood T cells in healthy people across ages (dated by TCRdb to between 2015 and 2016). To prepare the library, 5' RACE was applied. TCRdb names Illumina HiSeq 2500 as the instrument used. The second PCR ran for roughly 7 to 12 cycles and used a J-beta primer mix along with a sample-barcoded 5' primer. The public reads were quality trimmed at Q25 with fastp and then assembled into clones with MiXCR by TCRdb, keeping productive beta chains. Entries are consolidated by CDR3 protein sequence, retaining the most common genes and DNA. This sample holds under 850,000 distinct CDR3 sequences; approximately 35% were observed only once. The ten largest clones add up to around 13% of the sample. The sample taken for sequencing was blood. These receptors were obtained from a young man in good health.

A few counts support this clonotype. The chain uses TRBV12-3 or TRBV12-4 and TRBJ2-3; D remains ambiguous. CDR3 length equals 15 residues. Trimming stripped 7 bases from V and 0 bases from J, with 14 bases between. The CDR3 region is CASTPPGSSTDTQYF. DNA for the CDR3: TGTGCCAGCACCCCTCCCGGGTCTAGCACAGATACGCAGTATTTT.

This clonotype came up many times. The V gene is TRBV25-1, the J gene TRBJ2-5; 11 nucleotides agree with TRBD2. The CDR3 length is 16 residues. Germline loops: CDR1 MGHDK, CDR2 SYGVNS. V trimming: 3 bases; J trimming: 2 bases; junction bases outside the gene matches: 5. Here the CDR3 DNA reads TGTGCCAGCAGTGACCCCGGGACTAGCGGTCAAGAGACCCAGTACTTC. This translates into CASSDPGTSGQETQYF.

The chain carries TRBV6-6 and TRBJ2-1, with 10 positions matching TRBD2. J was trimmed by 2 bases and V by 8 bases; bases with no gene match: 6. Germline CDR1 MNHNY, CDR2 SVGAGI (reference sequence). The CDR3 runs 15 residues. The CDR3 coding sequence is TGTGCCAGCGCCAGCGGACTAGCGGCCTACAATGAGCAGTTCTTC. This translates into CASASGLAAYNEQFF.

The V and J genes are TRBV2 and TRBJ2-3; tentative D call: TRBD2 (5 bases). The CDR3 is 16 amino acids. Trimming removed 3 bases from V and 4 bases from J, with 17 bases in between. Germline values: CDR1 SNHLY, CDR2 FYNNEI. The DNA for the CDR3 is TGTGCCAGCAGTGATGCGCCTAGCCAGAGTGCAGATACGCAGTATTTT. Protein product: CASSDAPSQSADTQYF. Complete variable domain (other parts from reference TRBV2 and TRBJ2-3): EPEVTQTPSHQVTQMGQEVILRCVPISNHLYFYWYRQILGQKVEFLVSFYNNEISEKSEIFDDQFSVERPDGSNFTLKIRSTKLEDSAMYFCASSDAPSQSADTQYFGPGTRLTVL.

This clonotype was detected only once. This rearrangement joins TRBV7-9 to TRBJ2-5; D not resolved. The J call could be wrong; TRBJ2-7 is a better fit for the DNA end. The germline V gene has CDR1 SEHNR and CDR2 FQNEAQ (reference sequence). The CDR3 is 13 residues long. CDR3 region: CASSARVSYEQYF. CDR3 DNA sequence: TGTGCCAGCAGCGCTCGTGTCTCCTACGAGCAGTACTTC.

This sequence joins TRBV4-3 and TRBJ2-1; 7 bases agree with TRBD2. CDR1 and CDR2 from the germline V gene are LGHNA and YSLEER. Trimming at V came to 4 bases and at J to 7 bases, leaving 13 bases not matched to a gene. The CDR3 is made up of 16 amino acids. This chain's CDR3 is CASSRLRGVKLNEQFF. The CDR3 bases are TGCGCCAGCAGCCGACTCCGGGGGGTCAAGTTGAATGAGCAGTTCTTC.

This clonotype came up a few times. The gene calls are TRBV9 and TRBJ2-5; D remains unclear. Trimming shortened V by 0 bases and J by 5 bases, and 8 bases separated the two germline ends. The germline V gene encodes CDR1 SGDLS and CDR2 YYNGEE. The CDR3 extends over 13 amino acids. The CDR3: CASSVEQAETQYF. The CDR3, as DNA: TGTGCCAGCAGCGTAGAACAAGCGGAGACCCAGTACTTC.

This clonotype has more than one count but fewer than ten. The V and J genes are TRBV14 and TRBJ2-1, with a possible D match to TRBD2 (7 bases). Germline CDR1 SGHDN, CDR2 FVKESK. The CDR3 loop spans 17 amino acids. Trimming removed 4 bases at V and 5 bases at J, with 21 bases between. The chain's CDR3 is CASSPRGLAAMDNEQFF. The CDR3 DNA reads TGTGCCAGCAGCCCCCGGGGGCTAGCGGCGATGGACAATGAGCAGTTCTTC. Full variable domain (remainder filled in from reference TRBV14 and TRBJ2-1): EAGVTQFPSHSVIEKGQTVTLRCDPISGHDNLYWYRRVMGKEIKFLLHFVKESKQDESGMPNNRFLAERTGGTYSTLKVQPAELEDSGVYFCASSPRGLAAMDNEQFFGPGTRLTVL.

Concerning this clonotype: The germline gene is not matched at one end of the junction; a read error may be the cause. The chain couples TRBV7-3 to TRBJ2-5, with D unclear. Germline lookup yields CDR1 SGHTA and CDR2 FQGTGA. This CDR3 is built from 14 residues. The chain's CDR3 is CANSVNIVGETQYF. The CDR3 coding sequence is TGTGCCAACAGCGTAAACATTGTGGGGGAGACCCAGTACTTC.

J is TRBJ2-3 and V is TRBV4-2; TRBD2 matches at 11 bases. The V gene end was trimmed by 9 bases and the J gene end by 5 bases; junction bases not matched to a gene: 1. CDR3 length: 12 amino acids. CDR1 LGHNA and CDR2 YNFKEQ come from the germline V gene. Here the CDR3 reads CASGTSGDTQYF. Here the CDR3 DNA reads TGTGCCAGTGGGACTAGCGGAGATACGCAGTATTTT.

Details on this clonotype: This may be a read error, as it is one base from a much larger clone. The rearrangement links TRBV20-1 to TRBJ2-3; D is possibly TRBD1 or TRBD2 (7 bases each). The length of the CDR3 is 12 residues. The germline gives CDR1 DFQATT, CDR2 SNEGSKA (reference sequence). CDR3 protein: CRAGQSTDTQYF. For the CDR3, the DNA is TGCAGAGCGGGACAGAGCACAGATACGCAGTATTTT.

The chain joins TRBV3-1 to TRBJ2-1, with 8 bases lining up with TRBD1. Trimming took 1 base from V and 12 from J; bases not matched to a gene: 11. The CDR3 is made up of 15 amino acids. CDR1 LGHDT and CDR2 YNNKEL come from the germline V gene (reference sequence). CDR3: CASSQAVQGARRQFF. The CDR3 DNA sequence: TGTGCCAGCAGCCAAGCGGTCCAGGGGGCTAGGAGGCAGTTCTTC.

The chain combines TRBV7-2 with TRBJ2-2, with 9 bases fitting TRBD2. Germline V gene sequence: CDR1 SGHTA, CDR2 FQGNSA. The V and J ends lost 1 base and 5 bases, in that order; junction bases with no gene match: 5. This CDR3 has 16 residues. The CDR3 bases are TGTGCCAGCAGCTTAGAGGCGGGGGGGCGAACCGGGGAGCTGTTTTTT. It encodes CASSLEAGGRTGELFF.

CDR3 loop: CASSQPWSNPSEAFF. The CDR3 bases are TGCGCCAGCAGCCAACCATGGAGCAACCCGTCTGAAGCTTTCTTT. The chain couples TRBV4-3 to TRBJ1-1; D unclear. Trimming took 2 bases from V and 6 from J, leaving 16 bases between them. The CDR3 covers 15 residues. Germline assignment: CDR1 LGHNA and CDR2 YSLEER.

This clonotype was seen many times. The chain carries TRBV5-1 and TRBJ1-2, with 7 bases matching TRBD1. Per the germline V gene, CDR1 is SGHRS and CDR2 is YFSETQ. Trimming at V came to 4 bases and at J to 6 bases, leaving 15 bases not matched to a gene. The CDR3 runs 16 residues. The CDR3 nucleotides read TGCGCCAGCAGCCCAGCGGCAGGGGGGCCATCGGATGGCTACACCTTC. This sequence encodes CASSPAAGGPSDGYTF. Drawing the rest from reference TRBV5-1 and TRBJ1-2, the complete variable domain is KAGVTQTPRYLIKTRGQQVTLSCSPISGHRSVSWYQQTPGQGLQFLFEYFSETQRNKGNFPGRFSGRQFSNSRSEMNVSTLELGDSALYLCASSPAAGGPSDGYTFGSGTRLTVV.

To note about this clonotype: Since a much larger clone is just one base distant, this may be a read error. The rearrangement uses TRBV12-3 or TRBV12-4 and TRBJ2-1, with a weak D call TRBD1 (5 bases). The germline V and J ends were trimmed by 4 bases and 13 bases, with 14 bases remaining between them. The CDR3 runs 12 residues. The CDR3 sequence is CASSWTPETQFF. CDR3 coding DNA: TGTGCCAGCAGTTGGACACCAGAGACCCAGTTCTTC.

In its sample, this clonotype was seen many times. The chain joins TRBV7-2 to TRBJ1-2, with 7 bases that match TRBD1. Trimming took 1 base from V and 1 from J; bases not matched to a gene: 6. The V gene's germline CDR1 is SGHTA and CDR2 FQGNSA. CDR3 length: 16 amino acids. The CDR3 DNA reads as TGTGCCAGCAGCTTAGTCGGGACAGATTTTAACTATGGCTACACCTTC. It codes for CASSLVGTDFNYGYTF.

The chain links TRBV7-9 to TRBJ1-5; tentative D call: TRBD1 (6 bases). This CDR3 spans 16 amino acids. Germline values: CDR1 SEHNR, CDR2 FQNEAQ (reference sequence). The V end lost 5 bases, the J end lost 2 bases, and 16 bases lay between the germline ends. CDR3 coding DNA: TGTGCCAGCAGCCCGGAGGGGGGGCTCGGCAATCAGCCCCAGCATTTT. It specifies CASSPEGGLGNQPQHF.

Comments on this clonotype: Germline is not matched at one junction end, which may reflect a read error. The chain recombines TRBV7-8 with TRBJ2-6; D may be TRBD1 (6 bases). CDR1 is SGHVS, CDR2 FQNEAQ, per germline. The CDR3 is made up of 14 amino acids. DNA for the CDR3: TGTGTCAGCAGCTTAGGGACACCCTACAACGTCCTGACTTTC. It specifies CVSSLGTPYNVLTF.

This clonotype has only a few counts. The V call is TRBV20-1, the J call TRBJ1-6, with unresolved D. The V end lost 4 bases, the J end lost 7 bases, and 11 bases lay between the germline ends. This CDR3 comprises 13 residues. In germline, CDR1 is DFQATT, CDR2 SNEGSKA (reference sequence). The CDR3: CSAIGKNNSPLHF. CDR3 coding DNA: TGCAGTGCTATAGGGAAGAACAATTCACCCCTCCACTTT.

The genes are TRBV9 and TRBJ2-7, with D perhaps matching TRBD2 (5 bases). V lost 4 bases and J lost 6, with 14 bases in between. Germline loops: CDR1 SGDLS, CDR2 YYNGEE. The CDR3 covers 13 residues. The DNA for the CDR3 is TGTGCCAGCAGCCCGGGCACTAGTCCCGAGCAGTACTTC. Translated: CASSPGTSPEQYF.

V is TRBV20-1 and J is TRBJ1-1, with D hard to call. CDR3 size: 15 residues. Trimming shortened V by 3 bases and J by 0 bases, and 14 bases separated the two germline ends. Germline V lookup: CDR1 DFQATT, CDR2 SNEGSKA (reference sequence). In nucleotides, the CDR3 is TGCAGTGCTAGTTCAAGTCAGGAGATGAACACTGAAGCTTTCTTT. It codes for CSASSSQEMNTEAFF.

The genes are TRBV7-2 and TRBJ2-5, with D tentatively TRBD2 (6 bases). V shed 5 bases and J shed 0 bases, with 19 bases lying between them. Germline V lookup: CDR1 SGHTA, CDR2 FQGNSA. The CDR3 runs 17 residues. The chain's CDR3 is CASSHTLSGWYQETQYF. The CDR3 region has the DNA TGTGCCAGCAGCCATACCCTTAGCGGCTGGTACCAAGAGACCCAGTACTTC.

This clonotype has just a few counts. The rearrangement links TRBV29-1 to TRBJ2-2; 8 positions agree with TRBD1. The CDR3 sequence is 14 residues long. The germline V gene has CDR1 SQVTM and CDR2 ANQGSEA. V dropped 6 bases and J dropped 7; count of bases not matched to a gene: 10. The chain's CDR3 is CSVDQQGGGGELFF. The CDR3 coding sequence is TGCAGCGTGGACCAACAGGGGGGAGGCGGGGAGCTGTTTTTT.

This clonotype was seen a few times. The genes are TRBV20-1 and TRBJ1-2; D is undetermined. CDR3 size: 15 residues. Trimming stripped 0 bases from V and 5 bases from J, with 16 bases between. The germline V gene encodes CDR1 DFQATT and CDR2 SNEGSKA (reference sequence). The CDR3 loop is CSARDRAGLEYGYTF. In DNA, the CDR3 is TGCAGTGCTAGAGATCGGGCTGGGTTAGAATATGGCTACACCTTC.

The genes are TRBV4-1 and TRBJ2-3; 9 nucleotides line up with TRBD2. J was trimmed by 4 bases and V by 4 bases; bases with no gene match: 9. Germline V lookup: CDR1 MGHRA, CDR2 YSYEKL. This CDR3 is 16 amino acids long. This CDR3 reads CASSRIWREGADTQYF. The CDR3 coding sequence is TGCGCCAGCAGCCGCATTTGGCGGGAGGGGGCAGATACGCAGTATTTT.

This clonotype turned up a few times. V gene TRBV3-1 combines with J gene TRBJ2-5, with D maybe TRBD1 (6 bases). V shed 7 bases and J shed 3 bases, with 9 bases lying between them. This CDR3 contains 12 residues. CDR1 and CDR2 (germline): LGHDT, YNNKEL (reference sequence). CDR3 sequence: CASKNREETQYF. In nucleotides, the CDR3 is TGTGCCAGCAAGAACAGGGAAGAGACCCAGTACTTC.

The genes are TRBV7-2 and TRBJ1-2; possible D gene TRBD1, 5 bases. The CDR3 has 13 amino acids. CDR1 and CDR2 from the germline V gene are SGHTA and FQGNSA. Trimming shortened V by 5 bases and J by 7 bases, and 14 bases separated the two germline ends. In DNA, the CDR3 is TGTGCCAGCAGCCAGGGCGGGGAAGGTGGCTACACCTTC. Its protein is CASSQGGEGGYTF. The whole variable domain, filled in from reference TRBV7-2 and TRBJ1-2, reads GAGVSQSPSNKVTEKGKDVELRCDPISGHTALYWYRQSLGQGLEFLIYFQGNSAPDKSGLPSDRFSAERTGGSVSTLTIQRTQQEDSAVYLCASSQGGEGGYTFGSGTRLTVV.

There are a few counts of this clonotype. V usage is TRBV10-3 and J usage is TRBJ2-3; D is unclear. Germline values: CDR1 ENHRY, CDR2 SYGVKD. The CDR3 runs to 13 residues. V lost 3 bases, J lost 6 bases, and 10 bases lay in between. The CDR3 spells CAISESKGDTQYF. CDR3 nucleotide sequence: TGTGCCATCAGTGAATCCAAAGGGGATACGCAGTATTTT.

This clonotype has only a few counts. This rearrangement joins TRBV25-1 to TRBJ2-1; unclear D gene. Between the trimmed V and J ends, which lost 4 bases and 9 bases, there was a span of 13 bases. The CDR3 runs to 13 residues. The germline V gene has CDR1 MGHDK and CDR2 SYGVNS. CDR3 residues: CASSARPFGEQFF. In nucleotides, the CDR3 is TGTGCCAGCAGTGCTCGCCCCTTCGGTGAGCAGTTCTTC.

This clonotype came up once. At one of its ends the junction is not consistent with the germline gene, which may arise from a read error. This chain joins TRBV11-2 and TRBJ2-3; 9 nucleotides align to TRBD2. CDR1 and CDR2 (germline): SGHAT, FQNNGV. The CDR3 is 15 residues long. CDR3 nucleotide sequence: TGTGCCGGCAGCGCGGGGGGGAGGAGCACAGATACGCAGTATTTT. Translation: CAGSAGGRSTDTQYF.